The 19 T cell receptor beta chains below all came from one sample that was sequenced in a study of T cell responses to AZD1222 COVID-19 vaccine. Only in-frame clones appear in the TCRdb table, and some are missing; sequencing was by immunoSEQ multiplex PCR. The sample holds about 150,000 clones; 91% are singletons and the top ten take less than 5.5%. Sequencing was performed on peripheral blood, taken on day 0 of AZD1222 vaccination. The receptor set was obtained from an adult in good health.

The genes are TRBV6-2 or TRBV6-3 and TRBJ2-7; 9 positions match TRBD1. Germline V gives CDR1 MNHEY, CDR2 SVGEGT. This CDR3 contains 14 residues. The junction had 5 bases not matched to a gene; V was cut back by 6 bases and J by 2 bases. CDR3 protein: CASSRDRGAYEQYF. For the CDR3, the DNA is TGTGCCAGCAGCCGCGACAGGGGGGCCTACGAGCAGTACTTC.

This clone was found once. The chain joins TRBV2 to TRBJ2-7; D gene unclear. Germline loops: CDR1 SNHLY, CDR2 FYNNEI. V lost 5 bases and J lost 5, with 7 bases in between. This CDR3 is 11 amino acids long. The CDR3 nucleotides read TGTGCCAGCAGTTCCAAGCACGAGCAGTACTTC. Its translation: CASSSKHEQYF.

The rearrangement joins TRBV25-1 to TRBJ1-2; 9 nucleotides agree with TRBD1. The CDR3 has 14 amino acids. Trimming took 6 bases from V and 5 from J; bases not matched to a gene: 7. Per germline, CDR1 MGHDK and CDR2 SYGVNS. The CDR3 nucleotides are TGTGCCAGCAGGAACAGGGGGCAGCTTTATGGCTACACCTTC. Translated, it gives CASRNRGQLYGYTF.

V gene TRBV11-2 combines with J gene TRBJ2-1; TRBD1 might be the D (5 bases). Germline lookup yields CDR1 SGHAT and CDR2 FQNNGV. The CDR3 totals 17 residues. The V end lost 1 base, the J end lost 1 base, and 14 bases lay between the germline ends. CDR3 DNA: TGTGCCAGCAGCTTAGTGGTGACCACAGGATCCTACAATGAGCAGTTCTTC. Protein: CASSLVVTTGSYNEQFF.

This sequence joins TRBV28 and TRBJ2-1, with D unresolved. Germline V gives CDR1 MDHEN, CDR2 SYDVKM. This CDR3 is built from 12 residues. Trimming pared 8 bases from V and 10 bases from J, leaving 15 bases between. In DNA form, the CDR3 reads TGTGCCAGCTGCGAGCAGGTCGGGGAGCAGTTCTTC. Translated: CASCEQVGEQFF.

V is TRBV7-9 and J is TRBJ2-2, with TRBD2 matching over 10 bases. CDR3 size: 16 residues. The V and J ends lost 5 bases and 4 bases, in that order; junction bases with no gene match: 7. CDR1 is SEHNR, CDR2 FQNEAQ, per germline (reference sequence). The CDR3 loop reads CASSRSGRASTGELFF. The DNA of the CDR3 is TGTGCCAGCAGCCGAAGCGGGAGGGCCAGCACCGGGGAGCTGTTTTTT.

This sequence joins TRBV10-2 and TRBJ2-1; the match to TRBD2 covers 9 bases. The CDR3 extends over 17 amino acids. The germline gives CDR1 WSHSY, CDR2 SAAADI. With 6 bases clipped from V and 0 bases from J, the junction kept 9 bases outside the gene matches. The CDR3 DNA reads TGCGCCAGCAGCCCAGCTAGCGGGACCGGCTCCTACAATGAGCAGTTCTTC. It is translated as CASSPASGTGSYNEQFF.

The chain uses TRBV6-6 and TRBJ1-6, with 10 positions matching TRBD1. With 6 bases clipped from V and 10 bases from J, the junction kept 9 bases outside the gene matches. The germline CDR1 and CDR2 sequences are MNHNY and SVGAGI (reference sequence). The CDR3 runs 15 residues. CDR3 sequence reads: CASSGSGTGVSPLHF. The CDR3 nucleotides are TGTGCCAGCAGCGGAAGCGGGACAGGGGTGTCACCCCTCCACTTT.

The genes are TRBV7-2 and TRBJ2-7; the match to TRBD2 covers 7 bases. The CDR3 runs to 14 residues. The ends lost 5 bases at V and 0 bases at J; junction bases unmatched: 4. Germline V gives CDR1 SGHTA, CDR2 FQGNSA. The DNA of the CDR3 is TGTGCCAGCAGCGGGGAGGGGAGCTCCTACGAGCAGTACTTC. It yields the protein CASSGEGSSYEQYF.

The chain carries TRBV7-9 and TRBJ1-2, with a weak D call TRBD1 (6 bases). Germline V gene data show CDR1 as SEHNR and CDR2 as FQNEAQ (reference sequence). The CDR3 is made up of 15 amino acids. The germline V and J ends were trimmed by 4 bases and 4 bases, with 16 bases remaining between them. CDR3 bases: TGTGCCAGCAGCTCCCCCCTAGGGGGAACCTATGGCTACACCTTC. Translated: CASSSPLGGTYGYTF.

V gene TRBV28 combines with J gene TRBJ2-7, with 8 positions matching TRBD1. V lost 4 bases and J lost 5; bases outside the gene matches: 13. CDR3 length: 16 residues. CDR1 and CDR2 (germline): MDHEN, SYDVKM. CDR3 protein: CASSSSNQGARDEQYF. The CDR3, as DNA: TGTGCCAGCAGTTCCTCTAACCAGGGGGCAAGGGACGAGCAGTACTTC.

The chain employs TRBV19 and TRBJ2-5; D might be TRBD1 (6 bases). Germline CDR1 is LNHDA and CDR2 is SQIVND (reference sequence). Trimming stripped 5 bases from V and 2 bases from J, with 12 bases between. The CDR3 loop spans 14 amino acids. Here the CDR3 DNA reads TGTGCCAGTAGTGACCGGGACAAACAAGAGACCCAGTACTTC. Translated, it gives CASSDRDKQETQYF.

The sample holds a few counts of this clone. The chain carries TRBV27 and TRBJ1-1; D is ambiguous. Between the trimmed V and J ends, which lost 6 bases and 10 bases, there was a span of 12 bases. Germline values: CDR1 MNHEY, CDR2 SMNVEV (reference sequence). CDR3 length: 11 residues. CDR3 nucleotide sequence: TGTGCCAGCAGATACGGTGCGTCAGCTTTCTTT. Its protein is CASRYGASAFF.

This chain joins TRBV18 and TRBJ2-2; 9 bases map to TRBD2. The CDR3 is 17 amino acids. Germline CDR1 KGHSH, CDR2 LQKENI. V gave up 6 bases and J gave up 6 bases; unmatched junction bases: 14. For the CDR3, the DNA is TGTGCCAGCTCTCCCGGGACTAGCTTCTGGCGCGCCGGGGAGCTGTTTTTT. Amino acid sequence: CASSPGTSFWRAGELFF.

This chain's CDR3 is CASSVDGFGTGELFF. In nucleotides, the CDR3 is TGTGCCAGTAGTGTGGACGGATTTGGCACCGGGGAGCTGTTTTTT. The chain uses TRBV19 and TRBJ2-2; the D is unclear. The CDR3 extends over 15 amino acids. V lost 5 bases and J 4 bases, leaving 14 bases between the germline ends. In germline, CDR1 is LNHDA, CDR2 SQIVND (reference sequence).

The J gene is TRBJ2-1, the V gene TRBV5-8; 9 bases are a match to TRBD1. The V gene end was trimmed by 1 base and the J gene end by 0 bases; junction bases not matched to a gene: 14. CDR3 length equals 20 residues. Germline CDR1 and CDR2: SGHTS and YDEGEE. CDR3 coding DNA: TGTGCCAGCAGCTTGTTTGGACAGGGGCCTACATATAGCTCCTACAATGAGCAGTTCTTC. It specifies CASSLFGQGPTYSSYNEQFF.

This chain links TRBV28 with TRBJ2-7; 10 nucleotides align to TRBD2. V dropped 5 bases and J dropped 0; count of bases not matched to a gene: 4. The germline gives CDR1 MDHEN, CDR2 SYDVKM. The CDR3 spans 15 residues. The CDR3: CASSISGRSSYEQYF. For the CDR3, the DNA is TGTGCCAGCAGTATTAGCGGGAGGAGCTCCTACGAGCAGTACTTC.

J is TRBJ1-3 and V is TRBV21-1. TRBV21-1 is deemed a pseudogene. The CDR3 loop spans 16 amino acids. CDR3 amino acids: CASSKLENGVGNTIYF. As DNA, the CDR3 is TGTGCCAGCAGCAAACTTGAAAACGGGGTCGGAAACACCATATATTTT.

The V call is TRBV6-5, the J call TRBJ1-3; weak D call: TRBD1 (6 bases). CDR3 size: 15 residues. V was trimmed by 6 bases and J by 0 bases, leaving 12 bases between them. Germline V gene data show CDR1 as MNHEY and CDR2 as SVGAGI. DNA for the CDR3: TGTGCCAGCAGGGGGGACACCTTCTCTGGAAACACCATATATTTT. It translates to CASRGDTFSGNTIYF.